This T cell receptor (beta chain) was captured in a study of T cells in Graves' hyperthyroidism and ophthalmopathy. Using RNA transcripts as the source, TCR beta CDR3 regions were amplified. The HTBI primer set was used in a first-round RT-PCR of the TCR CDR3. MiXCR, applied by TCRdb to the multiplex PCR reads, yields one record per CDR3 protein. The repertoire includes approximately 690,000 distinct CDR3 sequences, roughly 15% of them detected once, and under 15% sits in the top ten. The CDR3 contains 16 residues. The germline V gene encodes CDR1 DFQATT and CDR2 SNEGSKA (reference sequence). Trimming pared 0 bases from V and 4 bases from J, leaving 18 bases between. This clonotype was seen at least ten times. The antigen is undetermined. In the ophthalmopathy cohort, Clinical Activity Score was at least 3, NOSPECS grade at least 4, and duration under 3 months. Whole-study findings and limits: Blood shared most expanded thyroid clonotypes above 0.001.

The sample taken for sequencing was blood. This sequence joins TRBV20-1 and TRBJ2-5, with no clear D. The source is a woman in her forties or fifties with Graves' ophthalmopathy. CDR3 in DNA: TGCAGTGCTAGAGATGTCCGAATGCATAACACAGAGACCCAGTACTTC. This encodes CSARDVRMHNTETQYF.